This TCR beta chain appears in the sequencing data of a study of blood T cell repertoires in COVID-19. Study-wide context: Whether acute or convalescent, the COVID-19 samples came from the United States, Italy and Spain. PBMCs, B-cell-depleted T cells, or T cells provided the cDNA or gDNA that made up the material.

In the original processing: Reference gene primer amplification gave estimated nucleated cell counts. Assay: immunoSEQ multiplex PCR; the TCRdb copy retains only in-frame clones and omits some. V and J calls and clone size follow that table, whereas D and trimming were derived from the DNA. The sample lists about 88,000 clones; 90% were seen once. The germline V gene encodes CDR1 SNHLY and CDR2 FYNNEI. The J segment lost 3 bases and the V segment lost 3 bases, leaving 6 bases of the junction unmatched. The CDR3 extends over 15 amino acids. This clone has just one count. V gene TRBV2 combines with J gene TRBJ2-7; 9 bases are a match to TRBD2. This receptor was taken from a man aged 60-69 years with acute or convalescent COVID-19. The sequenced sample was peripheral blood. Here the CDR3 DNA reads TGTGCCAGCAGTGACTCTAGCGGGGCTCGCTACGAGCAGTACTTC. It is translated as CASSDSSGARYEQYF.